These T cell receptor beta chains were read from a single sample in a study of breast tumors, draining lymph nodes, adjacent tissues. TCRdb re-analysed the multiplex PCR reads in MiXCR, keeping a single row per CDR3 protein. This sample has about 270,000 distinct CDR3 sequences, with more than 30% found just once. Input material: axillary lymph node tissue. The receptors derive from a female donor with breast cancer. Some clones in this sample may be carry-over from other donors' samples. CDR3s include the opening cysteine and the closing phenylalanine or tryptophan. The order of the fields is D gene, CDR3 length, clone size, V gene, J gene, CDR3 protein, CDR3 DNA. A D gene is named only where the DNA matches it firmly. Expanded clones get a size class; other rows say once, few or many, or leave the size out.

.,15,.,TRBV2,TRBJ2-7,CASSVLRESPYEQYF,TGTGCCAGCAGTGTCCTGCGGGAAAGCCCCTACGAGCAGTACTTC
TRBD1,15,few,TRBV6-1,TRBJ2-7,CASSPDRGQTYEQYF,TGTGCCAGCAGTCCGGACAGGGGGCAAACGTACGAGCAGTACTTC
.,13,once,TRBV5-1,TRBJ2-5,CASSETGRETQYF,TGCGCCAGCAGCGAGACAGGGAGGGAGACCCAGTACTTC
TRBD1,15,many,TRBV10-2,TRBJ1-6,CASREGAVYNSPLHF,TGCGCCAGCAGGGAGGGGGCAGTGTATAATTCACCCCTCCACTTT
TRBD2,17,few,TRBV4-1,TRBJ2-3,CASSRPTSGISADTQYF,TGCGCCAGCAGCCGACCGACTAGCGGGATCAGCGCAGATACGCAGTATTTT
TRBD2,15,.,TRBV10-3,TRBJ2-1,CAISQTSGFYNEQFF,TGTGCCATCAGCCAGACTAGCGGGTTCTACAATGAGCAGTTCTTC
TRBD2,13,few,TRBV6-5,TRBJ2-1,CASGTSGSYEQFF,TGTGCCAGCGGGACTAGCGGGAGTTATGAGCAGTTCTTC
TRBD2,15,many,TRBV7-2,TRBJ2-3,CASSLTSGFTDTQYF,TGTGCCAGCAGCCTGACTAGCGGATTCACAGATACGCAGTATTTT
.,14,.,TRBV9,TRBJ2-7,CASSGQAHSYEQYF,TGTGCCAGCAGCGGACAGGCGCACTCCTACGAGCAGTACTTC
.,16,many,TRBV12-5,TRBJ1-5,CASALGQRLSNQPQHF,TGTGCTAGTGCTCTCGGACAGAGACTTAGCAATCAGCCCCAGCATTTT
.,13,many,TRBV12-3/TRBV12-4,TRBJ1-6,CASSLSRVSPLHF,TGTGCCAGCAGTTTGAGCAGGGTCTCACCCCTCCACTTT
.,11,.,TRBV5-6,TRBJ1-5,CASSLGETQHF,TGTGCCAGCAGCTTGGGGGAGACCCAGCATTTT
.,12,few,TRBV3-1,TRBJ1-2,CASSQGQNGYTF,TGTGCCAGCAGCCAAGGCCAGAATGGCTACACCTTC
.,14,medium-sized,TRBV9,TRBJ1-6,CASSATGSNSPLHF,TGTGCCAGCAGCGCGACAGGTAGTAATTCACCCCTCCACTTT
.,14,many,TRBV5-6,TRBJ1-5,CASSLQGRVSGEHF,TGTGCCAGCAGCTTGCAGGGGCGGGTCAGTGGGGAGCATTTT
TRBD1,16,many,TRBV9,TRBJ2-3,CASSVAGTGIRDTQYF,TGTGCCAGCAGCGTAGCTGGGACAGGGATCAGAGATACGCAGTATTTT
TRBD1,17,many,TRBV19,TRBJ2-5,CASSMTGGQGAGKTQYF,TGTGCCAGTAGTATGACCGGGGGACAGGGGGCCGGGAAGACCCAGTACTTC
TRBD2,16,many,TRBV6-5,TRBJ2-1,CASSSPSGRKHSEQFF,TGTGCCAGCAGTTCCCCTAGCGGGAGAAAACACAGTGAGCAGTTCTTC
.,14,.,TRBV9,TRBJ2-2,CASSTRTGAGELFF,TGTGCCAGCAGCACTAGGACCGGGGCGGGTGAGCTGTTTTTT
.,14,many,TRBV5-1,TRBJ2-2,CASSLATTTGELFF,TGCGCCAGCAGCTTGGCTACAACCACCGGGGAGCTGTTTTTT
.,13,.,TRBV28,TRBJ2-3,CASSSRPSGTQYF,TGTGCCAGCAGTTCCCGACCTTCGGGTACGCAGTATTTT
TRBD2,16,.,TRBV28,TRBJ2-1,CASSLSGTSGSYEQFF,TGTGCCAGCAGTCTTTCCGGGACTAGCGGGAGTTATGAGCAGTTCTTC
TRBD2,18,many,TRBV6-4,TRBJ2-2,CASRRISASGRSTGELFF,TGTGCCAGCAGAAGGATTTCCGCTAGCGGGAGGTCGACCGGGGAGCTGTTTTTT
.,14,few,TRBV6-5,TRBJ1-1,CASSYSGAHTEAFF,TGTGCCAGCAGTTACTCTGGGGCGCACACTGAAGCTTTCTTT
.,13,many,TRBV6-5,TRBJ1-6,CASSYRAGSPLHF,TGTGCCAGCAGTTATCGCGCTGGTTCACCCCTCCACTTT
.,14,many,TRBV10-2,TRBJ2-5,CASNNRVFQETQYF,TGCGCCAGCAATAATCGCGTCTTCCAAGAGACCCAGTACTTC
.,14,few,TRBV7-9,TRBJ2-4,CASSLGSAKNIQYF,TGTGCCAGCAGCTTAGGTTCAGCCAAAAACATTCAGTACTTC
.,12,once,TRBV7-9,TRBJ2-6,CASSSGINTEAF,TGTGCCAGCAGCTCAGGGATAAACACTGAAGCTTTC
TRBD1,15,many,TRBV6-5,TRBJ1-5,CASSSGQGDNQPQHF,TGTGCCAGCAGTTCCGGACAGGGCGACAATCAGCCCCAGCATTTT
.,14,few,TRBV6-5,TRBJ2-7,CASKEFGSAYEQYF,TGTGCCAGCAAGGAATTCGGCTCGGCCTACGAGCAGTACTTC
TRBD2,19,many,TRBV2,TRBJ2-3,CALGGLLLGTSGYTDTQYF,TGTGCCCTCGGCGGGCTGTTGCTGGGGACTAGCGGGTACACAGATACGCAGTATTTT
TRBD2,15,many,TRBV15,TRBJ2-5,CATSSRTSAQETQYF,TGTGCCACCAGCAGTCGTACTAGCGCTCAAGAGACCCAGTACTTC
.,15,many,TRBV6-6,TRBJ2-7,CASSETGITSYEQYF,TGTGCCAGCAGCGAAACCGGGATAACATCCTACGAGCAGTACTTC
TRBD2,16,many,TRBV19,TRBJ2-2,CASSMGGTSNTGELFF,TGTGCCAGTAGTATGGGGGGGACCTCGAACACCGGGGAGCTGTTTTTT
TRBD2,16,many,TRBV7-9,TRBJ2-1,CASSSHGTRGLNEQFF,TGTGCCAGCAGCTCACACGGGACTAGAGGTTTAAATGAGCAGTTCTTC
.,17,many,TRBV20-1,TRBJ1-5,CSARGPRVGNSNQPQHF,TGCAGTGCTAGAGGACCCAGGGTTGGGAATTCCAATCAGCCCCAGCATTTT
TRBD1,15,few,TRBV10-3,TRBJ1-2,CASSYPTDRGSGYTF,TGTGCCAGCAGTTACCCGACGGACAGGGGGAGCGGCTACACCTTC
TRBD2,20,.,TRBV20-1,TRBJ2-1,CSARSYRGGGTSGRVNEQFF,TGCAGTGCTAGGAGCTACAGGGGCGGAGGGACTAGCGGGAGGGTGAATGAGCAGTTCTTC
.,13,.,TRBV7-9,TRBJ2-5,CASSTPGQETQYF,TGTGCCAGCAGCACCCCGGGACAAGAGACCCAGTACTTC
TRBD1,14,many,TRBV4-2,TRBJ2-1,CASSRGTGGGEQFF,TGTGCCAGCAGCCGTGGGACAGGAGGGGGTGAGCAGTTCTTC
TRBD2,16,.,TRBV10-3,TRBJ2-7,CAISATPTGTSGEQYF,TGTGCCATCAGTGCGACCCCGACCGGGACTAGCGGCGAGCAGTACTTC